What follows are 21 T cell receptor beta chains derived from one specimen sequenced in a study of cytomegalovirus exposure and HLA in healthy donors (dated by TCRdb to the late 2010s). Library construction relied on the immunoSEQ multiplex PCR assay. For the multiplex PCR, a mixture combining 60 forward primers for TCR Vbeta segments and 13 reverse primers for TCR Jbeta segments was used. TCRdb took this table from immuneACCESS and kept in-frame rearrangements with V and J called. Such tables lack part of the clones; where checked against another copy, unresolved V genes explain under half of the gap, and the rest is unexplained. The sample has about 120,000 clones on record, more than 70% of them singletons. Roughly 2.9% of the sample is held by the ten biggest clonotypes. Material: PBMCs. All receptors derive from a woman aged 60-75 years in good health and CMV-seropositive.

This chain uses TRBV6-1 with TRBJ2-5; no clear D. Germline V gene data show CDR1 as MNHNS and CDR2 as SASEGT. The CDR3 contains 15 residues. Trimming took off 0 bases at V and 1 base at J, with 9 bases between the two ends. CDR3 in amino acids: CASSEARQLQETQYF. CDR3 bases: TGTGCCAGCAGTGAAGCGCGGCAACTCCAAGAGACCCAGTACTTC.

This clone was seen ten or more times. The chain recombines TRBV2 with TRBJ2-6; D gene unclear. This CDR3 contains 14 residues. The germline V and J ends were trimmed by 7 bases and 0 bases, with 7 bases remaining between them. Germline V lookup: CDR1 SNHLY, CDR2 FYNNEI. The CDR3 loop reads CASIPGSGANVLTF. The CDR3 DNA reads TGTGCCAGCATCCCAGGCTCTGGGGCCAACGTCCTGACTTTC.

This clone came up once. The genes are TRBV5-1 and TRBJ2-1; maybe TRBD2 (6 bases). The CDR3 is made up of 15 amino acids. CDR1 and CDR2 from the germline V gene are SGHRS and YFSETQ. The V end lost 4 bases, the J end lost 3 bases, and 14 bases lay between the germline ends. The DNA for the CDR3 is TGCGCCAGCAGCCTTACTAGCCGGGACTACAATGAGCAGTTCTTC. It encodes CASSLTSRDYNEQFF.

The genes are TRBV28 and TRBJ1-1; tentatively, D is TRBD1 (6 bases). The CDR3 has 14 residues. CDR1 and CDR2 (germline): MDHEN, SYDVKM. The ends were cut back, 7 bases at V and 5 bases at J, with 17 bases in the middle. The CDR3 loop is CASILLEGGTEAFF. The CDR3 coding sequence is TGTGCCAGCATCCTACTCGAGGGGGGGACTGAAGCTTTCTTT.

The J gene is TRBJ2-3, the V gene TRBV7-9; 11 nucleotides align to TRBD1. J lost 4 bases, V lost 5 bases, and 8 bases had no gene match. The CDR3 extends over 16 amino acids. Germline V CDR1 and CDR2: SEHNR, FQNEAQ (reference sequence). The CDR3 nucleotides are TGTGCCAGCAGCCCAGGACAGGGGGCCATAGCAGATACGCAGTATTTT. It encodes CASSPGQGAIADTQYF.

This clone occurred once. The chain couples TRBV28 to TRBJ1-1, with D hard to call. The CDR3 has 12 amino acids. Germline CDR1 and CDR2: MDHEN and SYDVKM. V lost 4 bases, J lost 0 bases, and 3 bases lay in between. In nucleotides, the CDR3 is TGTGCCAGCAGTTCCATGAACACTGAAGCTTTCTTT. It yields the protein CASSSMNTEAFF.

The chain recombines TRBV6-5 with TRBJ2-7; the D gene is possibly TRBD2 (6 bases). Between the trimmed V and J ends, which lost 5 bases and 3 bases, there was a span of 11 bases. CDR1 is MNHEY, CDR2 SVGAGI, per germline. The CDR3 is 13 residues long. CDR3 coding DNA: TGTGCCAGCAGTCGGGGGATTCTCTACGAGCAGTACTTC. Translating it yields CASSRGILYEQYF.

The chain joins TRBV25-1 to TRBJ2-2, with a weak D call TRBD1 (6 bases). Per germline, CDR1 MGHDK and CDR2 SYGVNS. V dropped 3 bases and J dropped 8 bases, with 22 bases sitting between them. The CDR3 has 17 residues. The CDR3 loop reads CASSDTGNRGNAGELFF. CDR3 in DNA: TGTGCCAGCAGTGACACAGGGAACCGAGGGAACGCAGGGGAGCTGTTTTTT.

The chain recombines TRBV7-6 with TRBJ2-5; 8 nucleotides match TRBD2. The end of the DNA fits TRBJ2-7 better, so the J call may be wrong. Germline lookup yields CDR1 SGHVS and CDR2 FNYEAQ. The CDR3 totals 14 residues. As DNA, the CDR3 is TGTGCCAGCAGCTATACCGGGACTAGTTACGAGCAGTACTTC. It encodes CASSYTGTSYEQYF.

This rearrangement joins TRBV4-1 to TRBJ1-1; D is possibly TRBD1 (6 bases). Trimming stripped 6 bases from V and 5 bases from J, with 13 bases between. CDR3 length equals 13 residues. Germline CDR1 MGHRA, CDR2 YSYEKL. In DNA, the CDR3 is TGCGCCAGCAGGGTTACACAGGGAACTGAAGCTTTCTTT. Encoded protein: CASRVTQGTEAFF.

The chain has TRBV4-1 and TRBJ1-1, with TRBD1 identical over 7 bases. V was clipped by 1 base and J by 3 bases; unmatched bases: 8. Per germline, CDR1 MGHRA and CDR2 YSYEKL. CDR3 length: 16 amino acids. CDR3 sequence: CASSQVRRGGHTEAFF. The CDR3 nucleotides are TGCGCCAGCAGCCAAGTTAGACGAGGGGGCCACACTGAAGCTTTCTTT.

This chain joins TRBV28 and TRBJ2-2; D may be TRBD1 (7 bases). Per germline, CDR1 MDHEN and CDR2 SYDVKM. V was clipped by 6 bases and J by 7 bases, with 15 bases between them. CDR3 length: 14 amino acids. The CDR3 here is CASSKTGTYGELFF. The CDR3 coding sequence is TGTGCCAGCAGCAAGACAGGGACTTACGGGGAGCTGTTTTTT.

The chain links TRBV18 to TRBJ2-5, with TRBD2 matching 7 bases. The CDR3 totals 17 residues. Germline CDR1 is KGHSH and CDR2 is LQKENI. J was trimmed by 0 bases and V by 2 bases; bases with no gene match: 9. CDR3 bases: TGTGCCAGCTCACCATCAAGTCTAGCGGTGTACCAAGAGACCCAGTACTTC. This codes for CASSPSSLAVYQETQYF.

This clone showed up many times. CDR3 DNA sequence: TGCGCCAGCAGCCCTGACAGGGGGCTTCTCCGGTATCAGCCCCAGCATTTT. Translation gives CASSPDRGLLRYQPQHF. The chain recombines TRBV5-1 with TRBJ1-5; 10 bases line up with TRBD1. Germline V gives CDR1 SGHRS, CDR2 YFSETQ. Germline trimming cut 4 bases from V and 5 bases from J; bases unmatched to any gene: 12. This CDR3 is built from 17 residues.

The chain has TRBV7-9 and TRBJ1-2, with D possibly matching TRBD1 (5 bases). This CDR3 is built from 17 residues. The ends were cut back, 1 base at V and 4 bases at J, with 19 bases in the middle. Germline V gene data show CDR1 as SEHNR and CDR2 as FQNEAQ (reference sequence). The CDR3 is CASSLVGAEEVRYGYTF. CDR3 bases: TGTGCCAGCAGCTTAGTTGGGGCAGAAGAAGTACGCTATGGCTACACCTTC.

This clone was detected a few times. The V call is TRBV7-9, the J call TRBJ2-4, with D possibly matching TRBD2 (5 bases). Germline CDR1 SEHNR, CDR2 FQNEAQ (reference sequence). The CDR3 totals 15 residues. The V end lost 3 bases, the J end lost 0 bases, and 9 bases lay between the germline ends. CDR3 sequence reads: CASSFPSQAKNIQYF. CDR3 nucleotides: TGTGCCAGCAGCTTCCCTAGCCAAGCCAAAAACATTCAGTACTTC. The whole variable domain, remainder taken from reference TRBV7-9 and TRBJ2-4, is DTGVSQNPRHKITKRGQNVTFRCDPISEHNRLYWYRQTLGQGPEFLTYFQNEAQLEKSRLLSDRFSAERPKGSFSTLEIQRTEQGDSAMYLCASSFPSQAKNIQYFGAGTRLSVL.

This chain uses TRBV5-5 with TRBJ2-5, with TRBD2 identical over 7 bases. Trimming at V came to 5 bases and at J to 5 bases, leaving 9 bases not matched to a gene. The CDR3 is made up of 14 amino acids. The V gene's germline CDR1 is SGHKS and CDR2 YYEKEE (reference sequence). CDR3 sequence (DNA): TGTGCCAGCAGTCCTGGGGGGGTGGGGGAGACCCAGTACTTC. Translated: CASSPGGVGETQYF. The full variable domain, its missing parts supplied by reference TRBV5-5 and TRBJ2-5, is DAGVTQSPTHLIKTRGQQVTLRCSPISGHKSVSWYQQVLGQGPQFIFQYYEKEERGRGNFPDRFSARQFPNYSSELNVNALLLGDSALYLCASSPGGVGETQYFGPGTRLLVL.

The gene calls are TRBV10-3 and TRBJ2-7; a possible D gene is TRBD1 (5 bases). V gave up 4 bases and J gave up 5 bases, with 12 bases separating them. Germline values: CDR1 ENHRY, CDR2 SYGVKD. This CDR3 is 13 amino acids long. The CDR3 region has the DNA TGTGCCATCAGTGTAAATCGCAGGGACGAGCAGTACTTC. It is translated as CAISVNRRDEQYF.

The genes are TRBV2 and TRBJ1-1; 11 nucleotides agree with TRBD1. The CDR3 has 15 residues. Trimming at V came to 4 bases and at J to 5 bases, leaving 6 bases not matched to a gene. CDR1 and CDR2 from the germline V gene are SNHLY and FYNNEI. DNA for the CDR3: TGTGCCAGCAGTGGGACAGGGGGCTCGGTTACTGAAGCTTTCTTT. Its protein is CASSGTGGSVTEAFF.

There are a few counts of this clone. The rearrangement uses TRBV6-6 and TRBJ2-7, with D unclear. The CDR3 is 14 residues long. Germline CDR1 reads MNHNY; CDR2 reads SVGAGI (reference sequence). Deletions cut 2 bases from V and 1 base from J, with 9 bases between. The chain's CDR3 is CASSYMAGSYEQYF. The CDR3 DNA reads TGTGCCAGCAGTTACATGGCCGGGTCCTACGAGCAGTACTTC.

This chain links TRBV28 with TRBJ2-3; TRBD2 matches 12 bases. The germline gives CDR1 MDHEN, CDR2 SYDVKM. Trimming at V came to 5 bases and at J to 3 bases, leaving 6 bases not matched to a gene. The CDR3 is made up of 16 amino acids. The CDR3 loop is CASSPRLAGVTDTQYF. The CDR3 DNA reads as TGTGCCAGCAGTCCGAGACTAGCGGGAGTAACAGATACGCAGTATTTT.